This is a list of T cell receptor beta chains from one sample in a study of cytomegalovirus exposure and HLA in healthy donors. The protocol was immunoSEQ multiplex PCR, while the TCRdb copy is restricted to in-frame clones and leaves out a portion. The sample comprises fewer than 95,000 clones, almost 85% of which are singletons, and about 12% rests with the top ten. The sequencing sample was made of PBMCs. These receptors were collected from a woman aged 18-30 years in good health and CMV-seropositive. The CDR3 runs from the conserved cysteine through the conserved F or W. D genes are given only for firm matches. A row's size may be missing; if present it is once, few, many or a size class.

v_call	clone_size	d_call	j_call	cdr3_aa	cdr3_nt
TRBV19	NA	NA	TRBJ2-2	CASSIGQGNTGELFF	TGTGCCAGTAGTATAGGCCAGGGGAACACCGGGGAGCTGTTTTTT
TRBV28	once	NA	TRBJ1-1	CASSLTSTQPNRIEAFF	TGTGCCAGCAGTTTAACTTCAACCCAGCCAAACAGAATTGAAGCTTTCTTT
TRBV7-9	once	NA	TRBJ2-5	CASGLQETQYF	TGTGCCAGCGGCCTCCAAGAGACCCAGTACTTC
TRBV29-1	NA	TRBD2	TRBJ2-1	CSVDGSGGLDEQFF	TGCAGCGTTGACGGTAGCGGGGGGCTCGATGAGCAGTTCTTC
TRBV25-1	NA	NA	TRBJ1-4	CASSEYQALNEKLFF	TGTGCCAGCAGTGAATACCAGGCACTGAATGAAAAACTGTTTTTT
TRBV27	NA	NA	TRBJ1-2	CASSRGKDGYTF	TGTGCCAGCAGTAGGGGGAAGGATGGCTACACCTTC
TRBV6-6	NA	TRBD1	TRBJ2-1	CASSSGQGARNEQFF	TGTGCCAGCAGTTCGGGACAGGGGGCGCGGAATGAGCAGTTCTTC
TRBV19	NA	TRBD1	TRBJ1-5	CASSGTGDWANQPQHF	TGTGCCAGTAGTGGCACAGGGGATTGGGCAAATCAGCCCCAGCATTTT
TRBV4-3	once	NA	TRBJ1-1	CASSQDRLLTEAFF	TGCGCCAGCAGCCAAGATCGACTCCTGACTGAAGCTTTCTTT
TRBV9	NA	TRBD1	TRBJ2-7	CASSGTGPSYEQYF	TGTGCCAGCAGCGGGACAGGGCCGTCCTACGAGCAGTACTTC
TRBV9	NA	TRBD1	TRBJ2-3	CASSVDRGLEDTQYF	TGTGCCAGCAGCGTGGACAGGGGGCTAGAGGATACGCAGTATTTT
TRBV11-2	NA	NA	TRBJ2-2	CASSRSEGTGELFF	TGTGCCAGCAGCCGTTCGGAGGGGACCGGGGAGCTGTTTTTT
TRBV7-6	NA	NA	TRBJ2-5	CASSPQIGYQETQYF	TGTGCCAGCAGCCCACAAATCGGGTACCAAGAGACCCAGTACTTC
TRBV7-9	NA	TRBD1	TRBJ2-6	CASSNSGTANSGANVLTF	TGTGCCAGCAGCAACTCCGGGACAGCCAACTCTGGGGCCAACGTCCTGACTTTC
TRBV13	NA	TRBD2	TRBJ2-7	CASSSQQRGGLEQYF	TGTGCCAGCAGCTCCCAACAGCGGGGGGGCCTCGAGCAGTACTTC
TRBV5-8	NA	NA	TRBJ2-3	CASSLKVAYVRGTDTQYF	TGTGCCAGCAGCTTGAAAGTAGCCTACGTTCGGGGCACAGATACGCAGTATTTT